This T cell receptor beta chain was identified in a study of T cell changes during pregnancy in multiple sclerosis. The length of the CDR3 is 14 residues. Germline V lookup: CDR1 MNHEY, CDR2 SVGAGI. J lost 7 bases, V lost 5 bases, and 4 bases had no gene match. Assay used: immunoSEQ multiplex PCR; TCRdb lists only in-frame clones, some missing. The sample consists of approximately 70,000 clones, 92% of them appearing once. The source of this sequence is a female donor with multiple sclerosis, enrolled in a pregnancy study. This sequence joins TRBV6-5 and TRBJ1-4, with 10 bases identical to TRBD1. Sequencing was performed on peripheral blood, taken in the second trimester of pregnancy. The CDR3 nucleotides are TGTGCCAGCAGTCGGACAGGGGGAGGTGAAAAACTGTTTTTT. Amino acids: CASSRTGGGEKLFF.